A single sample is the source of the 8 T cell receptor beta chains below, sequenced in a study of shared T cell receptors in the human thymus. TCRdb keeps only in-frame clones here, not all; method: immunoSEQ multiplex PCR. The profile covers 720,000 or so clones, with over 75% appearing a single time and over 0.008% taken by the ten largest. The same specimen was also included in a second study, on human thymus T cells.

The material sequenced was thymocytes. These receptors were obtained from a girl in the first two years of life with a congenital heart defect.

This chain connects TRBV5-4 to TRBJ1-2; D not certain. This CDR3 comprises 13 residues. The V end was cut by 6 bases, the J end by 7 bases, with 16 bases between. Germline loops: CDR1 SGHNT, CDR2 YYREEE (reference sequence). As DNA, the CDR3 is TGTGCCAGCACCCAAAGCCAGGTGTTTGGCTACACCTTC. As protein: CASTQSQVFGYTF.

Note on this clone: The junction does not match germline at one end; this may be a read error. This sequence joins TRBV5-1 and TRBJ1-2, with TRBD1 as a possible D gene (6 bases). The CDR3 runs to 15 residues. Per germline, CDR1 SGHRS and CDR2 YFSETQ. CDR3 DNA sequence: TGCGCCAGCAGCCCGACAGGTCATCCTAAGTATGGCTACACCTTC. It specifies CASSPTGHPKYGYTF.

The V gene is TRBV18, the J gene TRBJ1-2; perhaps TRBD1 as D (6 bases). CDR3 size: 12 residues. Trimming shortened V by 4 bases and J by 7 bases, and 10 bases separated the two germline ends. Germline V gene lookup returns CDR1 KGHSH and CDR2 LQKENI. The DNA for the CDR3 is TGTGCCAGCTCACTGGGGGCTGGTGGCTACACCTTC. Protein: CASSLGAGGYTF. Supplemented by reference TRBV18 and TRBJ1-2, the full variable domain reads NAGVMQNPRHLVRRRGQEARLRCSPMKGHSHVYWYRQLPEEGLKFMVYLQKENIIDESGMPKERFSAEFPKEGPSILRIQQVVRGDSAAYFCASSLGAGGYTFGSGTRLTVV.

The rearrangement links TRBV10-1 to TRBJ2-7; 9 nucleotides line up with TRBD1. This CDR3 region has 13 residues. From germline, CDR1 is WNHNN and CDR2 SYGVQD (reference sequence). The V and J ends lost 6 bases and 6 bases, in that order; junction bases with no gene match: 6. This CDR3 reads CASSGQGSGEQYF. For the CDR3, the DNA is TGCGCCAGCAGCGGACAGGGGTCGGGCGAGCAGTACTTC.

This chain links TRBV5-1 with TRBJ2-6; D unresolved. The CDR3 has 16 residues. The germline V gene encodes CDR1 SGHRS and CDR2 YFSETQ. Between the trimmed V and J ends, which lost 4 bases and 0 bases, there was a span of 11 bases. The CDR3 DNA sequence: TGCGCCAGCAGCATCCCGACAAGCTCTGGGGCCAACGTCCTGACTTTC. Translating it yields CASSIPTSSGANVLTF.

The chain combines TRBV10-1 with TRBJ1-1; 7 nucleotides agree with TRBD1. Looked up from germline, CDR1 is WNHNN and CDR2 is SYGVQD (reference sequence). The V segment lost 3 bases and the J segment 4 bases; nucleotides outside the gene matches: 5. The CDR3 has 14 residues. As DNA, the CDR3 is TGCGCCAGCAGTGACTACAGGGGCGGCACTGAAGCTTTCTTT. Residues: CASSDYRGGTEAFF.

The chain carries TRBV29-1 and TRBJ1-1, with TRBD1 matching 8 bases. With 2 bases clipped from V and 8 bases from J, the junction kept 4 bases outside the gene matches. The CDR3 extends over 12 amino acids. Germline CDR1 and CDR2: SQVTM and ANQGSEA. The CDR3 here is CSVEYRDREAFF. The CDR3 DNA reads TGCAGCGTTGAATATAGGGACAGGGAAGCTTTCTTT. Full variable domain (missing parts from reference TRBV29-1 and TRBJ1-1): SAVISQKPSRDICQRGTSLTIQCQVDSQVTMMFWYRQQPGQSLTLIATANQGSEATYESGFVIDKFPISRPNLTFSTLTVSNMSPEDSSIYLCSVEYRDREAFFGQGTRLTVV.

This clone is a singleton in its sample. The rearrangement joins TRBV5-6 to TRBJ1-3, with TRBD1 matching 7 bases. J lost 4 bases, V lost 5 bases, and 12 bases had no gene match. There are 16 residues in the CDR3. Per the germline V gene, CDR1 is SGHDT and CDR2 is YYEEEE. CDR3 DNA sequence: TGTGCCAGCAGAAAACAGGGGTGGTTCTCCGGAAACACCATATATTTT. As protein: CASRKQGWFSGNTIYF.